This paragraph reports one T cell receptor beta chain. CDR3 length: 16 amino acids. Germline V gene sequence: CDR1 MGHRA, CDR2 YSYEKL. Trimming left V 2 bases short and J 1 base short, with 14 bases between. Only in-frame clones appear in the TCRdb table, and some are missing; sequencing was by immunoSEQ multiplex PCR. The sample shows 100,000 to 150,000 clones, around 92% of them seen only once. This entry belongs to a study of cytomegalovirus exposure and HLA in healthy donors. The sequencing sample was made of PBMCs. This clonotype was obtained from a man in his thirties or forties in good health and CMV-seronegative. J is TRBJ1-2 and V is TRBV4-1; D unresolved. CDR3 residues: CASSQPRRGFNYGYTF. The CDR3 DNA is TGCGCCAGCAGCCAACCCCGTCGGGGTTTTAACTATGGCTACACCTTC.